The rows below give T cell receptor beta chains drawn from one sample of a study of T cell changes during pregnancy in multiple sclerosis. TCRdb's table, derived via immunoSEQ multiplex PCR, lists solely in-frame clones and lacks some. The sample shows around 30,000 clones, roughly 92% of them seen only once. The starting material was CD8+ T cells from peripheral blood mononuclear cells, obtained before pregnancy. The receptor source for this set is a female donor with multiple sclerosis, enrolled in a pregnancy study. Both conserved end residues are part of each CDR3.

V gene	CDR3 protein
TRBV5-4	CASSPGQDSFHEQYF
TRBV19	CASSWRSSYNEQFF
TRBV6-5	CASSQQGGKYGYTF
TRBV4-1	CASSQAPSSRSFF
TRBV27	CASSPGLAGVEQYF
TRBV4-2	CASSQLGLWEQYF
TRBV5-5	CASSSRDRGSYEQYF
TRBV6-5	CASSPTSGRDNEQFF
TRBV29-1	CSVEGPGNYGYTF
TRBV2	CASSPPTYTEAFF
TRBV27	CASSFVDSSYEQYF
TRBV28	CASSLSRAGTEAFF
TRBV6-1	CASSEDSSGANVLTF
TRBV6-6	CASNAGMNTEAFF
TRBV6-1	CASSGVGGRDEQYF
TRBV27	CASSLAGNTNEQFF
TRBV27	CASSSTPTRTTEAFF
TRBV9	CASSAGTGGDEQFF
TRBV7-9	CASSPPGTTFYGYTF
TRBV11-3	CASSPLAGVNEQFF
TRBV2	CATPAGINEQFF
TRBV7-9	CASSADREQFF